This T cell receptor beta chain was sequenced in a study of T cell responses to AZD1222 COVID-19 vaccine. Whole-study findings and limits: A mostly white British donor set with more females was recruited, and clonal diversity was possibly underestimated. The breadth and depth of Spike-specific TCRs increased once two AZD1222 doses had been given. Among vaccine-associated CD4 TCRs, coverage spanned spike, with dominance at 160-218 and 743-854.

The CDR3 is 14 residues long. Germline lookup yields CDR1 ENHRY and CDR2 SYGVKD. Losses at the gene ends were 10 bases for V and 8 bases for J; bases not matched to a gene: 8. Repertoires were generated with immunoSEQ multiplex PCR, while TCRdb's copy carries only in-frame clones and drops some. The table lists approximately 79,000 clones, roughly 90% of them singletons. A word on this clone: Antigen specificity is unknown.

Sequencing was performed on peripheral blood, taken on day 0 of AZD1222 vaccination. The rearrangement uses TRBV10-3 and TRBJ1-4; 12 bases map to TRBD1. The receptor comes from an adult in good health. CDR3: CATGTGGLTEKLFF. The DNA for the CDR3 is TGTGCCACAGGGACAGGGGGCTTGACAGAAAAACTGTTTTTT.